This passage covers 27 T cell receptor beta chains from one sample sequenced in a study of blood T cell repertoires in COVID-19. Using immunoSEQ multiplex PCR, the repertoire was profiled, and TCRdb retains in-frame clones only, with some absent. This sample yields 95,000 to 100,000 clones, of which 80% to 90% are seen a single time; roughly 4.2% belongs to the top ten. The sequencing sample was made of peripheral blood. Source of these receptors: a human donor with COVID-19, enrolled during active disease. The donor label of this sample is uncertain.

The rearrangement uses TRBV11-2 and TRBJ2-7, with D uncertain. The ends were cut back, 0 bases at V and 0 bases at J, with 9 bases in the middle. Germline assignment: CDR1 SGHAT and CDR2 FQNNGV. CDR3 length: 15 residues. CDR3 sequence (DNA): TGTGCCAGCAGCTTAGATTACAGCAGCTCCTACGAGCAGTACTTC. Translation gives CASSLDYSSSYEQYF.

The rearrangement links TRBV6-1 to TRBJ1-1; unclear D gene. Trimming pared 2 bases from V and 1 base from J, leaving 5 bases between. This CDR3 is 13 amino acids long. CDR1 MNHNS and CDR2 SASEGT come from the germline V gene. The CDR3 DNA follows: TGTGCCAGCAGTGAAAGGAGGAACACTGAAGCTTTCTTT. It codes for CASSERRNTEAFF.

The rearrangement links TRBV3-1 (or the pseudogene TRBV3-2) to TRBJ1-5; D call uncertain. V was trimmed by 0 bases and J by 1 base, leaving 7 bases between them. Germline CDR1 is LGHDT and CDR2 is YNNKEL (reference sequence). The CDR3 contains 15 residues. CDR3 residues: CASSQDAGSNQPQHF. The CDR3 DNA is TGTGCCAGCAGCCAAGATGCCGGGAGCAATCAGCCCCAGCATTTT.

The chain recombines TRBV11-2 with TRBJ2-7, with 7 bases aligning to TRBD1. Germline CDR1 reads SGHAT; CDR2 reads FQNNGV. This CDR3 is built from 15 residues. Trimming removed 4 bases from V and 1 base from J; junction bases left unmatched: 7. In DNA form, the CDR3 reads TGTGCCAGCAGCTCAATCCGGGACAGTTCCTACGAGCAGTACTTC. This encodes CASSSIRDSSYEQYF.

This chain uses TRBV6-5 with TRBJ2-5; a weak D match, TRBD2 (6 bases). This CDR3 is built from 13 residues. V shed 7 bases and J shed 2 bases, with 11 bases lying between them. Germline CDR1 is MNHEY and CDR2 is SVGAGI. The CDR3 coding sequence is TGTGCCAGCACTACGGGGGATCAAGAGACCCAGTACTTC. The encoded protein is CASTTGDQETQYF.

The genes are TRBV10-1 and TRBJ1-3; D call uncertain. This CDR3 spans 15 amino acids. Trimming cost V 0 bases and J 4 bases, with 10 bases left between them. Germline CDR1 and CDR2: WNHNN and SYGVQD (reference sequence). The CDR3 here is CASSESSGLGNTIYF. As DNA, the CDR3 is TGCGCCAGCAGTGAGTCTTCGGGGTTGGGAAACACCATATATTTT.

This clone was observed a handful of times. V is TRBV19 and J is TRBJ2-7, with 7 bases aligning to TRBD2. Losses at the gene ends were 8 bases for V and 2 bases for J; bases not matched to a gene: 6. The CDR3 is 13 amino acids. Germline-derived CDR1 and CDR2 are LNHDA and SQIVND (reference sequence). CDR3 sequence reads: CASGAGTPYEQYF. Written as DNA, the CDR3 is TGTGCCAGTGGAGCGGGGACCCCCTACGAGCAGTACTTC.

V gene TRBV7-9 combines with J gene TRBJ2-3, with D hard to call. The germline V gene encodes CDR1 SEHNR and CDR2 FQNEAQ (reference sequence). The CDR3 totals 14 residues. CDR3 loop: CAYRGESSTDTQYF. CDR3 coding DNA: TGTGCTTACCGAGGAGAGTCTAGCACAGATACGCAGTATTTT.

V usage is TRBV2 and J usage is TRBJ2-7, with a weak D call TRBD2 (5 bases). Germline values: CDR1 SNHLY, CDR2 FYNNEI. This CDR3 contains 16 residues. Between the trimmed V and J ends, which lost 3 bases and 3 bases, there was a span of 18 bases. CDR3 region: CASSEVALLGSYEQYF. Here the CDR3 DNA reads TGTGCCAGCAGTGAGGTAGCTCTGCTGGGGAGCTACGAGCAGTACTTC.

The chain combines TRBV24-1 with TRBJ2-5, with 7 nucleotides matching TRBD1. The CDR3 sequence is 14 residues long. With 2 bases clipped from V and 2 bases from J, the junction kept 1 base outside the gene matches. The germline CDR1 and CDR2 sequences are KGHDR and SFDVKD. CDR3 region: CATSDSQGQETQYF. Here the CDR3 DNA reads TGTGCCACCAGTGATTCACAGGGGCAAGAGACCCAGTACTTC.

This clone appeared a few times. This chain connects TRBV7-3 to TRBJ2-3, with 7 positions matching TRBD2. This CDR3 has 15 amino acids. The trim removed 4 bases at V and 0 bases at J, leaving 4 bases unmatched. Germline CDR1 and CDR2: SGHTA and FQGTGA. CDR3 DNA sequence: TGTGCCAGCAGCTCCAGTAGCGGGAGCACAGATACGCAGTATTTT. As protein: CASSSSSGSTDTQYF.

This clone appeared once. The rearrangement joins TRBV3-1 (or the pseudogene TRBV3-2) to TRBJ2-4, with a possible D match to TRBD2 (7 bases). Germline V gene lookup returns CDR1 LGHDT and CDR2 YNNKEL (reference sequence). The CDR3 extends over 16 amino acids. V gave up 1 base and J gave up 7 bases, with 17 bases separating them. The DNA of the CDR3 is TGTGCCAGCAGCCAAGCAGGAAGGGGGGGCCTTAACATTCAGTACTTC. Protein sequence: CASSQAGRGGLNIQYF.

J is TRBJ1-2 and V is TRBV27; D not certain. Per the germline V gene, CDR1 is MNHEY and CDR2 is SMNVEV (reference sequence). The CDR3 length is 15 residues. With 3 bases removed from V and 4 bases from J, the gap between germline ends came to 15 bases. The CDR3 nucleotides read TGTGCCAGCAGTTTTATGACCGGCGGCGTCTATGGCTACACCTTC. Encoded protein: CASSFMTGGVYGYTF.

CDR3 protein: CASSKDRWNQPQHF. The CDR3 DNA reads as TGTGCCAGTAGTAAGGACAGGTGGAATCAGCCCCAGCATTTT. V usage is TRBV19 and J usage is TRBJ1-5, with 7 bases fitting TRBD1. The CDR3 covers 14 residues. V trimming: 4 bases; J trimming: 4 bases; junction bases outside the gene matches: 4. Germline V gene data show CDR1 as LNHDA and CDR2 as SQIVND (reference sequence).

The chain joins TRBV6-5 to TRBJ2-6; D is undetermined. Germline CDR1 and CDR2: MNHEY and SVGAGI. The CDR3 sequence is 13 residues long. V gave up 11 bases and J gave up 4 bases, with 12 bases separating them. CDR3: CASEPSGANVLTF. In DNA form, the CDR3 reads TGTGCCTCTGAGCCATCCGGGGCCAACGTCCTGACTTTC.

The gene calls are TRBV19 and TRBJ2-7; perhaps TRBD2 as D (5 bases). Germline-derived CDR1 and CDR2 are LNHDA and SQIVND (reference sequence). V gave up 4 bases and J gave up 3 bases, with 13 bases separating them. This CDR3 has 14 amino acids. CDR3 coding DNA: TGTGCCAGTAGTACCTCCGGGATTGTCTACGAGCAGTACTTC. Protein: CASSTSGIVYEQYF.

The chain joins TRBV18 to TRBJ2-7; 8 nucleotides agree with TRBD2. There are 15 residues in the CDR3. Per germline, CDR1 KGHSH and CDR2 LQKENI. Trimming removed 6 bases from V and 11 bases from J; junction bases left unmatched: 18. CDR3 nucleotide sequence: TGTGCCAGCTCCCCCCGGAGGGAAGCGGGAGAGCTCAAGTACTTC. Encoded protein: CASSPRREAGELKYF.

The genes are TRBV7-9 and TRBJ2-5, with 8 bases that match TRBD2. The length of the CDR3 is 15 residues. Germline V gene lookup returns CDR1 SEHNR and CDR2 FQNEAQ (reference sequence). V gave up 3 bases and J gave up 4 bases; unmatched junction bases: 7. The CDR3 DNA reads as TGTGCCAGCAGCTTTACTGGGCTAGCGGGAGAGACCCAGTACTTC. This codes for CASSFTGLAGETQYF.

This chain connects TRBV3-1 (or the pseudogene TRBV3-2) to TRBJ1-2; D is uncertain. The CDR3 is 12 amino acids. The V gene lost 3 bases and the J gene lost 8 bases, with 10 bases spanning the gap. Germline values: CDR1 LGHDT, CDR2 YNNKEL (reference sequence). The CDR3 here is CASSQEGGGYTF. The CDR3, as DNA: TGTGCCAGCAGCCAGGAGGGTGGCGGCTACACCTTC.

The chain uses TRBV5-5 and TRBJ1-2, with TRBD1 matching over 8 bases. The trim removed 4 bases at V and 6 bases at J, leaving 5 bases unmatched. Germline V gene sequence: CDR1 SGHKS, CDR2 YYEKEE (reference sequence). This CDR3 contains 13 residues. Here the CDR3 DNA reads TGTGCCAGCAGCACCAGGGGGCTCGATGGCTACACCTTC. It yields the protein CASSTRGLDGYTF.

The genes are TRBV3-1 (or the pseudogene TRBV3-2) and TRBJ1-3, with D possibly matching TRBD1 (5 bases). Trimming took 1 base from V and 3 from J, leaving 7 bases between them. CDR1 and CDR2 from the germline V gene are LGHDT and YNNKEL (reference sequence). The CDR3 loop spans 14 amino acids. The CDR3 is CASSQAGVGNTIYF. The CDR3, as DNA: TGTGCCAGCAGCCAAGCGGGGGTTGGAAACACCATATATTTT.

The chain recombines TRBV25-1 with TRBJ2-1, with TRBD1 identical over 7 bases. V gave up 4 bases and J gave up 0 bases; unmatched junction bases: 6. Germline CDR1 MGHDK, CDR2 SYGVNS. This CDR3 comprises 16 residues. In DNA, the CDR3 is TGTGCCAGCAGTGGGGTAGGGGGCAGCTCCTACAATGAGCAGTTCTTC. Amino acids: CASSGVGGSSYNEQFF. Full variable domain (rest looked up from reference TRBV25-1 and TRBJ2-1): EADIYQTPRYLVIGTGKKITLECSQTMGHDKMYWYQQDPGMELHLIHYSYGVNSTEKGDLSSESTVSRIRTEHFPLTLESARPSHTSQYLCASSGVGGSSYNEQFFGPGTRLTVL.

The V call is TRBV19, the J call TRBJ1-5; the D gene is possibly TRBD1 (6 bases). The CDR3 loop spans 16 amino acids. Germline loops: CDR1 LNHDA, CDR2 SQIVND (reference sequence). The V end lost 7 bases, the J end lost 6 bases, and 22 bases lay between the germline ends. The CDR3 region has the DNA TGTGCCAGTAACCCAGGAGGCGGGGGCAGGTTTCAGCCCCAGCATTTT. Translated, it gives CASNPGGGGRFQPQHF.

The V gene is TRBV20-1, the J gene TRBJ1-4; D not resolved. V dropped 3 bases and J dropped 7 bases, with 12 bases sitting between them. This CDR3 is 13 amino acids long. Germline values: CDR1 DFQATT, CDR2 SNEGSKA (reference sequence). The CDR3, as DNA: TGCAGTGCTAGTATTCCAGGAACTGAAAAACTGTTTTTT. Translated: CSASIPGTEKLFF.

This clone was seen only a few times. This rearrangement joins TRBV7-9 to TRBJ2-2; a weak D match, TRBD1 (6 bases). This CDR3 has 14 amino acids. From germline, CDR1 is SEHNR and CDR2 FQNEAQ (reference sequence). Deletions cut 5 bases from V and 6 bases from J, with 13 bases between. The CDR3 loop is CASSKLEGAGELFF. CDR3 coding DNA: TGTGCCAGCAGCAAACTAGAGGGGGCCGGGGAGCTGTTTTTT.

The chain carries TRBV19 and TRBJ1-1; D not resolved. This CDR3 is built from 13 residues. CDR1 LNHDA and CDR2 SQIVND come from the germline V gene (reference sequence). Trimming left V 3 bases short and J 8 bases short, with 13 bases between. The CDR3 DNA reads TGTGCCAGTAGTATCCAGACTGCCAACGAAGCTTTCTTT. This encodes CASSIQTANEAFF.

CDR3 amino acids: CASSYGTGDNEQFF. The DNA for the CDR3 is TGTGCCAGCAGCTACGGGACAGGAGACAATGAGCAGTTCTTC. The chain employs TRBV11-2 and TRBJ2-1; 8 positions agree with TRBD1. The CDR3 length is 14 residues. Trimming took 4 bases from V and 5 from J; bases not matched to a gene: 4. Looked up from germline, CDR1 is SGHAT and CDR2 is FQNNGV.